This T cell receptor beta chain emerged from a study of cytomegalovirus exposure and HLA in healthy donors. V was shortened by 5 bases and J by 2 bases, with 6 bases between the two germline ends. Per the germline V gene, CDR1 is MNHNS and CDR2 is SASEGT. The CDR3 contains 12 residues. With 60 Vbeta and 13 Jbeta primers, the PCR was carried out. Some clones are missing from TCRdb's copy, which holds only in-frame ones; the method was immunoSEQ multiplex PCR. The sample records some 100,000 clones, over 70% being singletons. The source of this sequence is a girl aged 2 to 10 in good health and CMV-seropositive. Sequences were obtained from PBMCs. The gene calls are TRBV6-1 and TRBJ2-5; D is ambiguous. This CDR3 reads CASSLLQETQYF. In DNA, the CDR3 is TGTGCCAGCAGTCTACTTCAAGAGACCCAGTACTTC.